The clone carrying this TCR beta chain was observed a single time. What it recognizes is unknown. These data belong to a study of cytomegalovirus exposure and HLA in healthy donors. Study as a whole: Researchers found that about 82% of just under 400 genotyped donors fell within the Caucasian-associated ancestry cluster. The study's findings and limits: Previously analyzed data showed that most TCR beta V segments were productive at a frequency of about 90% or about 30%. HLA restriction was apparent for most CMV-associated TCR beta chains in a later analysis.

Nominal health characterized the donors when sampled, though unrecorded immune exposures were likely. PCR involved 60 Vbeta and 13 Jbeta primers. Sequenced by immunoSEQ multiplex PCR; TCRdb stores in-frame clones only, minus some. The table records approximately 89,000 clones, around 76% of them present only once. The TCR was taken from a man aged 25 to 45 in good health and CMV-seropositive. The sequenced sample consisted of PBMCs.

CDR3 DNA: TGTGCCAGCAGCCGGGGGTATACGCAGTATTTT. Translating gives CASSRGYTQYF. The chain joins TRBV11-3 to TRBJ2-3, with D perhaps matching TRBD2 (6 bases). Trimming pared 5 bases from V and 7 bases from J, leaving 7 bases between. The CDR3 runs 11 residues. Looked up from germline, CDR1 is SGHNT and CDR2 is YENEEA.